Below, one T cell receptor (beta chain) is given with its context. The data are from a study of ipilimumab plus nivolumab after autologous stem cell transplantation. The repertoire was sequenced with immunoSEQ multiplex PCR; TCRdb's copy has only in-frame clones and lacks some. The table lists about 25,000 clones, around 84% of them singletons, with around 5.5% in the top ten. This CDR3 has 15 amino acids. Per the germline V gene, CDR1 is SGHAT and CDR2 is FQNNGV. V trimming: 6 bases; J trimming: 0 bases; junction bases outside the gene matches: 6. The sample was PBMCs, taken in a trial of ipilimumab plus nivolumab as post-transplant consolidation. The chain combines TRBV11-2 with TRBJ1-2, with 8 bases that match TRBD1. This TCR derives from a male donor with diffuse large B-cell lymphoma. CDR3 amino acids: CASRGGQGANYGYTF. CDR3 nucleotide sequence: TGTGCCAGCAGGGGTGGACAGGGCGCTAACTATGGCTACACCTTC.